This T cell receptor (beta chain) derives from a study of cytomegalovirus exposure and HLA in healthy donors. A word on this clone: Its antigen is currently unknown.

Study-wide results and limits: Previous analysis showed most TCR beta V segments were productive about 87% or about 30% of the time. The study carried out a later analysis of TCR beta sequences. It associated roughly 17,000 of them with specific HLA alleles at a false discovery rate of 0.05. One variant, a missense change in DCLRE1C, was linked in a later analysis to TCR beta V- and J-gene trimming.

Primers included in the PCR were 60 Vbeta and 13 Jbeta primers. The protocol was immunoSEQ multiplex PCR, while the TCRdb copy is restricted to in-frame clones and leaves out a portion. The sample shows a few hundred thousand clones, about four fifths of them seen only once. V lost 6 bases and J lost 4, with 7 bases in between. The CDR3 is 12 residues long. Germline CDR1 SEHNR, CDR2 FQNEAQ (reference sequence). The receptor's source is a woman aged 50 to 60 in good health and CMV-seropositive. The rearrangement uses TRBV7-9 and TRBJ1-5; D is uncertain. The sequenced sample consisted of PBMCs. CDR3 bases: TGTGCCAGCAGTTTCTCTAATCAGCCCCAGCATTTT. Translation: CASSFSNQPQHF.